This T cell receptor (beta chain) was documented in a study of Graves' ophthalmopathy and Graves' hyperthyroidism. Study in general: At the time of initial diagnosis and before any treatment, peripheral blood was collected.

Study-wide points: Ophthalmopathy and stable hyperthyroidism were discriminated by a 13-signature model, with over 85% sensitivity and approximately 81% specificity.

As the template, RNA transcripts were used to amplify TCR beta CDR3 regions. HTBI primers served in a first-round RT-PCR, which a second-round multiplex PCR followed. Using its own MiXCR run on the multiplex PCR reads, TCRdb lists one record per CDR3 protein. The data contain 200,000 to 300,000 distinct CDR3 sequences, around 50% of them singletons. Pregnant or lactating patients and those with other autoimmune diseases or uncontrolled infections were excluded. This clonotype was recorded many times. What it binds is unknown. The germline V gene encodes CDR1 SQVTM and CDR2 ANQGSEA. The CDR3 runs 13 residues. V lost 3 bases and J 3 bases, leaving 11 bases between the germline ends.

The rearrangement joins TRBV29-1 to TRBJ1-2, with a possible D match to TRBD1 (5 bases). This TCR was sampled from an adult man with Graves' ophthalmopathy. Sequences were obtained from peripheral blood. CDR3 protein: CSVDSGLDYGYTF. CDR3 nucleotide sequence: TGCAGCGTTGATTCGGGACTGGACTATGGCTACACCTTC.